Listed here are 5 T cell receptor beta chains from one sample, sequenced in a study of persistence of HIV-infected CD4 T cells. The stimulus was an HIV-1 Gag 15-mer peptide pool, 0.85 to 1 ug/peptide/mL. CD40L/CD69 double-negative CD45RO-high memory CD4+ T cells were collected. Sequencing used immunoSEQ version 4 in survey mode. The table came from immunoSEQ multiplex PCR; TCRdb's copy has only in-frame clones and leaves some out. Among about 64,000 clones listed, 70% to 75% were seen once. Their antigen targets remain unknown. The source material was CD4+ T cells sorted from PBMCs after 18-hour stimulation, sampled from a patient who received antiretroviral therapy. All receptors come from an adult man with HIV who was CMV-seropositive.

CDR3 DNA sequence: TGTGCCAGCAGCGTGGGACAGCAAGAGACCCAGTACTTC. Protein sequence: CASSVGQQETQYF. The rearrangement joins TRBV9 to TRBJ2-5, with 7 bases that match TRBD1. The CDR3 spans 13 residues. Germline V CDR1 and CDR2: SGDLS, YYNGEE. After removal of 2 bases from V and 2 bases from J, the junction contained 0 bases not matched to a gene.

The V and J genes are TRBV6-6 and TRBJ1-2, with D perhaps matching TRBD1 (6 bases). V was pared by 0 bases and J by 4 bases, with 12 bases between. The CDR3 runs to 15 residues. The germline V gene encodes CDR1 MNHNY and CDR2 SVGAGI (reference sequence). CDR3 sequence (DNA): TGTGCCAGCAGTTACTCGAAACAGGGCGGCTATGGCTACACCTTC. This encodes CASSYSKQGGYGYTF.

The chain links TRBV6-5 to TRBJ2-3, with D possibly matching TRBD1 (6 bases). The CDR3 is 15 residues long. Trimming took off 5 bases at V and 0 bases at J, with 12 bases between the two ends. Per the germline V gene, CDR1 is MNHEY and CDR2 is SVGAGI. This CDR3 is CASSLRQDSTDTQYF. The CDR3 DNA is TGTGCCAGCAGTCTTCGACAGGATAGCACAGATACGCAGTATTTT.

Here the CDR3 reads CASSSRRVQNTF. CDR3 DNA sequence: TGTGCCAGCAGCTCCCGCAGGGTACAGAACACCTTC. This chain joins TRBV11-2 and TRBJ1-2, with a possible D match to TRBD1 (5 bases). The V gene's germline CDR1 is SGHAT and CDR2 FQNNGV. Trimming left V 4 bases short and J 12 bases short, with 15 bases between. The CDR3 extends over 12 amino acids.

The chain recombines TRBV6-5 with TRBJ1-4, with D unresolved. Germline CDR1 is MNHEY and CDR2 is SVGAGI. This CDR3 has 13 amino acids. Trimming shortened V by 7 bases and J by 7 bases, and 13 bases separated the two germline ends. The CDR3 DNA sequence: TGTGCCAGCACTTCTTCAACCTCTGAAAAACTGTTTTTT. This translates into CASTSSTSEKLFF.